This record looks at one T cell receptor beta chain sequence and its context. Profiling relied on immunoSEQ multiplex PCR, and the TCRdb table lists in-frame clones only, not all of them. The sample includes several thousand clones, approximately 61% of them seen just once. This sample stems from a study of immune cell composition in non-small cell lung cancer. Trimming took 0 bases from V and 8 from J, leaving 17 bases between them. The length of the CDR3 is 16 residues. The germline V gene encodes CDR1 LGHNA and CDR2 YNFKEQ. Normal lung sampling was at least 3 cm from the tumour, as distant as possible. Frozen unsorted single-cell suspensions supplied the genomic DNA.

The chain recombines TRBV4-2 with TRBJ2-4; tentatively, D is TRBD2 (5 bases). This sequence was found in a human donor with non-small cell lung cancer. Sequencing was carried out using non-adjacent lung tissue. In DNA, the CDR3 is TGTGCCAGCAGCCAAGATCTTTTAGCGCCCTTAGACATTCAGTACTTC. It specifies CASSQDLLAPLDIQYF.